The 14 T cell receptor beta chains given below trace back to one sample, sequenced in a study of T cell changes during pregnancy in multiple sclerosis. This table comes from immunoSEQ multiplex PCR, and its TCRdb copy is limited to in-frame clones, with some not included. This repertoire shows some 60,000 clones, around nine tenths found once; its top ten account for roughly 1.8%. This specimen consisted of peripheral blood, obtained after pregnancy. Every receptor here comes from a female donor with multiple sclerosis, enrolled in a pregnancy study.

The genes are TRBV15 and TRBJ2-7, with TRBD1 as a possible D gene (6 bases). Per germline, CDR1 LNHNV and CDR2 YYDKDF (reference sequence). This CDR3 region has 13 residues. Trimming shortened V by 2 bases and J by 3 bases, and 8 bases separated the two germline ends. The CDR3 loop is CATSRPDSYEQYF. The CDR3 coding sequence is TGTGCCACCAGCAGACCGGACAGCTACGAGCAGTACTTC.

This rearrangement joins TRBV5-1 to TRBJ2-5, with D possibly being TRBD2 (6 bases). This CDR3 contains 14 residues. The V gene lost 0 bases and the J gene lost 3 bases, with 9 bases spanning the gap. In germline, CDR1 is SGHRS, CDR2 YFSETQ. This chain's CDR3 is CASSLVREEETQYF. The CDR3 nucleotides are TGCGCCAGCAGCTTGGTCAGGGAGGAAGAGACCCAGTACTTC.

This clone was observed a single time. The CDR3 sequence: CASSFRPTYNRGYFYGYTF. The CDR3 DNA follows: TGTGCCAGCAGCTTTAGGCCGACGTATAACAGGGGGTACTTCTATGGCTACACCTTC. V is TRBV12-1 and J is TRBJ1-2; the table names TRBD1, a call not compared with the DNA. TRBV12-1 corresponds to a pseudogene. The CDR3 is 19 amino acids.

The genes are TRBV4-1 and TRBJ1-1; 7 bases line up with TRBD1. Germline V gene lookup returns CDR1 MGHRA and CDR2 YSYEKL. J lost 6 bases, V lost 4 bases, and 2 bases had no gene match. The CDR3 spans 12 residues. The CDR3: CASSRQGAEAFF. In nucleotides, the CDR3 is TGCGCCAGCAGCCGACAGGGAGCTGAAGCTTTCTTT.

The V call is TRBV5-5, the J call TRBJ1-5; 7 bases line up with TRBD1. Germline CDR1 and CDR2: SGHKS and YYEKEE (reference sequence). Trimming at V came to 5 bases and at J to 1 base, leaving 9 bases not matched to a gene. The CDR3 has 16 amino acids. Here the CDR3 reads CASRPHGTESNQPQHF. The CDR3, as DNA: TGTGCCAGCAGACCACACGGGACAGAAAGCAATCAGCCCCAGCATTTT.

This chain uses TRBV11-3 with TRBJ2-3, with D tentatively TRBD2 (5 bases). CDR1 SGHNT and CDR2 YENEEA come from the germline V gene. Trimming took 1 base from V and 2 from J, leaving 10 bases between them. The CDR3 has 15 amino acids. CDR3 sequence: CASSLGVGDTDTQYF. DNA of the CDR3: TGTGCCAGCAGCTTAGGTGTCGGGGACACAGATACGCAGTATTTT.

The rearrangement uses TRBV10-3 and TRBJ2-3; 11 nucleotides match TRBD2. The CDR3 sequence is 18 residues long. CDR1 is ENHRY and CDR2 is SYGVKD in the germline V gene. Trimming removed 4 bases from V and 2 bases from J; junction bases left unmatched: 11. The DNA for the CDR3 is TGTGCCATCAGTGGGGCCCCGGGACTAGCGGTTTACACAGATACGCAGTATTTT. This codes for CAISGAPGLAVYTDTQYF.

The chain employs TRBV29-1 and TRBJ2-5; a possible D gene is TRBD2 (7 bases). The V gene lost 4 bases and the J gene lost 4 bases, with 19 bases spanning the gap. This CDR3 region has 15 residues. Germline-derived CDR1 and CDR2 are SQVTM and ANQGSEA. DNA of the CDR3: TGCAGCGTTGCACGTGCAAGGGGGGGGCCAGAGACCCAGTACTTC. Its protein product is CSVARARGGPETQYF.

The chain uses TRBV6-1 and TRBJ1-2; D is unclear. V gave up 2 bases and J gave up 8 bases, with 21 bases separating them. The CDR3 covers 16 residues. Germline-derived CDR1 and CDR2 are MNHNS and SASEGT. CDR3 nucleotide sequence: TGTGCCAGCAGTGAAATTGTGGCAGGCCCGTCTATGGGCTACACCTTC. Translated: CASSEIVAGPSMGYTF.

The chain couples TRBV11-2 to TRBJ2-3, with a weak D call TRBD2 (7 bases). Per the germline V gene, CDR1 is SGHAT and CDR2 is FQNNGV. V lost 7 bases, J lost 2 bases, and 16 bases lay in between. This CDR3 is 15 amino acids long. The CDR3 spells CASKPGGGLTDTQYF. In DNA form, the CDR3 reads TGTGCCAGCAAACCCGGCGGGGGCCTCACAGATACGCAGTATTTT. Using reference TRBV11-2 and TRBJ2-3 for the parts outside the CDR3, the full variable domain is EAGVAQSPRYKIIEKRQSVAFWCNPISGHATLYWYQQILGQGPKLLIQFQNNGVVDDSQLPKDRFSAERLKGVDSTLKIQPAKLEDSAVYLCASKPGGGLTDTQYFGPGTRLTVL.

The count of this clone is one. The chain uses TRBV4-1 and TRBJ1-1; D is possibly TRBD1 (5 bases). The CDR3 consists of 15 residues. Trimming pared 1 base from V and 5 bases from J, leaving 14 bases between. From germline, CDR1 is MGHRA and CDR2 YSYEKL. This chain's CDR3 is CASSQAWRGRTEAFF. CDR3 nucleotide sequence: TGCGCCAGCAGCCAAGCGTGGAGGGGTCGGACTGAAGCTTTCTTT.

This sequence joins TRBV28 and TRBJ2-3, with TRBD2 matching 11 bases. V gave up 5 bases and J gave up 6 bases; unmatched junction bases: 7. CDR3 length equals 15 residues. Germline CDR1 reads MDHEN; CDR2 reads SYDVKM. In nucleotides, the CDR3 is TGTGCCAGCAGTGATCTAGCGGGGGGCGCCGATACGCAGTATTTT. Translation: CASSDLAGGADTQYF.

CDR3 in DNA: TGTGCCAGCAGCTCCCGTACCTACGAGCAGTACTTC. It codes for CASSSRTYEQYF. This chain links TRBV7-9 with TRBJ2-7; the D is unclear. CDR3 length equals 12 residues. Per the germline V gene, CDR1 is SEHNR and CDR2 is FQNEAQ (reference sequence). V lost 4 bases and J lost 2, with 6 bases in between.

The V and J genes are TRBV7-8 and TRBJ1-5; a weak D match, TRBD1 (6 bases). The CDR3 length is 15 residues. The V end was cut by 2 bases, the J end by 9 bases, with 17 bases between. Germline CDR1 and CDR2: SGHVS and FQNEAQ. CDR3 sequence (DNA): TGTGCCAGCAGCTTATCTGGCCGACAGGTCCCGCCCCAGCATTTT. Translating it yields CASSLSGRQVPPQHF.